The sequence of this T cell receptor beta chain was determined in a study of blood T cells in healthy people across ages. Trimming shortened V by 0 bases and J by 4 bases, and 7 bases separated the two germline ends. Germline CDR1 reads DFQATT; CDR2 reads SNEGSKA (reference sequence). The CDR3 sequence is 12 residues long. Alongside a J-beta primer mix, a sample-barcoded 5' primer served in a second PCR lasting roughly 6 to 11 cycles. One entry per CDR3 protein, called by TCRdb with MiXCR from the 5' RACE reads. The table has roughly 700,000 distinct CDR3 sequences, around 25% seen once. These data were also filed under a second study, of T cells of mothers and their children.

The V and J genes are TRBV20-1 and TRBJ2-7, with D hard to call. The sequence derives from a boy younger than 18 in good health. The sequenced material came from blood. CDR3 nucleotide sequence: TGCAGTGCTAGAGATCGTCTATACGAGCAGTACTTC. This codes for CSARDRLYEQYF.